The TCR beta chain described here comes from a study of cytomegalovirus exposure and HLA in healthy donors. At the level of the study: Earlier, some 170 million T cells were analyzed, and 90 million to 120 million unique TCR beta sequences were found among them.

The CDR3 is 15 amino acids. V was clipped by 4 bases and J by 2 bases; unmatched bases: 6. CDR1 and CDR2 from the germline V gene are SGHNT and YYREEE (reference sequence). The study's findings and limits: The study listed about 150 cytomegalovirus-associated TCR beta chains.

As for this clone: Antigen: not known.

The PCR was carried out with 60 Vbeta primers and 13 Jbeta primers. Libraries were prepared by immunoSEQ multiplex PCR; TCRdb keeps only in-frame clonotypes and omits some of them. The sample consists of about 190,000 clones, roughly three quarters of them appearing once. Input material: PBMCs. The receptor was derived from a young woman in good health and CMV-seronegative. This chain connects TRBV5-4 to TRBJ2-5; 9 positions match TRBD2. The CDR3 coding sequence is TGTGCCAGCAGCCCCGAACTAGCGGGTCAAGAGACCCAGTACTTC. Its protein product is CASSPELAGQETQYF.